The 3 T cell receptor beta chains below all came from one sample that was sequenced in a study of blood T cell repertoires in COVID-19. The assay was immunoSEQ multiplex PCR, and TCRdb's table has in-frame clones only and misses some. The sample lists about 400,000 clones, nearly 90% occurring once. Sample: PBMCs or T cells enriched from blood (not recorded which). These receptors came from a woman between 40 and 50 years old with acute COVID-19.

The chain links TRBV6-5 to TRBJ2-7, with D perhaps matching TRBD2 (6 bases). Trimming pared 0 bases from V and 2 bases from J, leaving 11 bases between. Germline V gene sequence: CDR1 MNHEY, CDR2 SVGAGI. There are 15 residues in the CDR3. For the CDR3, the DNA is TGTGCCAGCAGTTACTCCGAGCGGGTTGCCTACGAGCAGTACTTC. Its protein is CASSYSERVAYEQYF.

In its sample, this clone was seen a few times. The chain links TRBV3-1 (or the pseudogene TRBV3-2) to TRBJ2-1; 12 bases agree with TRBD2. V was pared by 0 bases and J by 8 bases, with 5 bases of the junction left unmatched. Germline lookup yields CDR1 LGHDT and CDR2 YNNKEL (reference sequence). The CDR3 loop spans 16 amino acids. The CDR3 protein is CASSQDPSGGADEQFF. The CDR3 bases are TGTGCCAGCAGCCAAGATCCTAGCGGGGGGGCCGATGAGCAGTTCTTC.

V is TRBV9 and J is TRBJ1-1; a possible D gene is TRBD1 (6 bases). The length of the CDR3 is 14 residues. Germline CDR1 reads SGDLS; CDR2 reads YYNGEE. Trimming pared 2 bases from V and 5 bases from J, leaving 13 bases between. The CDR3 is CASSVTGGRTEAFF. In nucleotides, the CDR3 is TGTGCCAGCAGCGTCACCGGGGGGCGGACTGAAGCTTTCTTT.